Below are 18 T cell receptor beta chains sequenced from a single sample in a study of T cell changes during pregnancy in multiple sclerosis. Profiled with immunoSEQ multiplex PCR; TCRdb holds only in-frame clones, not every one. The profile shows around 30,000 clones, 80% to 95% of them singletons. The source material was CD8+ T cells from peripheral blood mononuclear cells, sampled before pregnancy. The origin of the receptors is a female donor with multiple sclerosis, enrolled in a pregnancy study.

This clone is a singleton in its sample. The CDR3 DNA is TGCGCCAGCAGTGACCTCATGACAGGGGCCAACTACAATGAGCAGTTCTTC. Translating gives CASSDLMTGANYNEQFF. The chain employs TRBV10-1 and TRBJ2-1, with 8 bases fitting TRBD1. The CDR3 loop spans 17 amino acids. V gave up 3 bases and J gave up 3 bases; unmatched junction bases: 10. Germline V gives CDR1 WNHNN, CDR2 SYGVQD (reference sequence).

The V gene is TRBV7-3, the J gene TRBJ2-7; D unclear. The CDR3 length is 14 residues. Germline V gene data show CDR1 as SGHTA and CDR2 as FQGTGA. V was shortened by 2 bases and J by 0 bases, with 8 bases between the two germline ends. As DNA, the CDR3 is TGTGCCAGCAGCTTACACTCTGACTCCTACGAGCAGTACTTC. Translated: CASSLHSDSYEQYF.

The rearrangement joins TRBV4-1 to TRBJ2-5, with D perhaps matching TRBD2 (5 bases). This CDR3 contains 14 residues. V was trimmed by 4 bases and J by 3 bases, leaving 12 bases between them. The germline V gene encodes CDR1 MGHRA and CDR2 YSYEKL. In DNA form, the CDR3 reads TGCGCCAGCAGCCCGTATCGGGGTAAAGAGACCCAGTACTTC. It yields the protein CASSPYRGKETQYF.

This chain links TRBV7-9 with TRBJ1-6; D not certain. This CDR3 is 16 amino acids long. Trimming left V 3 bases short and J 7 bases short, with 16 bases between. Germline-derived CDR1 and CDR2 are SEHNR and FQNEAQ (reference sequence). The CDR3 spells CASSLNGGEENSPLHF. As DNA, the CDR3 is TGTGCCAGCAGCTTGAATGGCGGGGAGGAGAATTCACCCCTCCACTTT.

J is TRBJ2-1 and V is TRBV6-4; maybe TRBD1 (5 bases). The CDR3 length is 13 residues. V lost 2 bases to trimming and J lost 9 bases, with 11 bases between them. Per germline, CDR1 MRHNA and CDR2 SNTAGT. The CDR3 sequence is CASSDLQGSEQFF. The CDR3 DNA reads TGTGCCAGCAGTGACCTCCAGGGAAGTGAGCAGTTCTTC.

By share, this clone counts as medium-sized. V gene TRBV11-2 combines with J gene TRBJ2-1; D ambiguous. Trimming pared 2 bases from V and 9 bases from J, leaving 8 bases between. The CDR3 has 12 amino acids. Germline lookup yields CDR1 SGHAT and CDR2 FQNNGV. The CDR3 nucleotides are TGTGCCAGCAGCTTATATCCTTCTGAGCAGTTCTTC. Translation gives CASSLYPSEQFF.

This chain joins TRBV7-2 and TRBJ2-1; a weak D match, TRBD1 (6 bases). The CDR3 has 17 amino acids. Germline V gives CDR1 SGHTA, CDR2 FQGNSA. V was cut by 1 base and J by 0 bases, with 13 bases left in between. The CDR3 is CASSLDLRGSSYNEQFF. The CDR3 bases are TGTGCCAGCAGCTTAGACCTCAGGGGAAGCTCCTACAATGAGCAGTTCTTC.

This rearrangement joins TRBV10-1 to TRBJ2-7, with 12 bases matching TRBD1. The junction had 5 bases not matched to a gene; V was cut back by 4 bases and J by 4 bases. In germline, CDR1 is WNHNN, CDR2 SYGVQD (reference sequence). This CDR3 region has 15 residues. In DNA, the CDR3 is TGCGCCAGCAGTGTTCCGGGACAGGGGGCTTACGAGCAGTACTTC. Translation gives CASSVPGQGAYEQYF.

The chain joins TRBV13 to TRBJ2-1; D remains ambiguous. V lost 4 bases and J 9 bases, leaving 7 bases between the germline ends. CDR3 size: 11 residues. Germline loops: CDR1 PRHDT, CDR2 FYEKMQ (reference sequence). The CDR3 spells CASSSSVEQFF. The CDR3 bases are TGTGCCAGCAGCTCCTCGGTTGAGCAGTTCTTC.

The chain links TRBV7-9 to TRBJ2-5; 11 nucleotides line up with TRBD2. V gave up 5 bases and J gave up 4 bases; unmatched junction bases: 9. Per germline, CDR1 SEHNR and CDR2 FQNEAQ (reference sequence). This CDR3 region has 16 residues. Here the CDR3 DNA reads TGTGCCAGCAGCCCCCCGAGACTAGCGGGAAGAGAGACCCAGTACTTC. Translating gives CASSPPRLAGRETQYF.

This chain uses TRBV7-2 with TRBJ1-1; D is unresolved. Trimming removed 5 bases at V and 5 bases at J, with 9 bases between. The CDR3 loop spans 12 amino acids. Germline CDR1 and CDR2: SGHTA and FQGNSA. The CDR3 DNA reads TGTGCCAGCAGCCCGACGGGGACTGAAGCTTTCTTT. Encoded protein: CASSPTGTEAFF.

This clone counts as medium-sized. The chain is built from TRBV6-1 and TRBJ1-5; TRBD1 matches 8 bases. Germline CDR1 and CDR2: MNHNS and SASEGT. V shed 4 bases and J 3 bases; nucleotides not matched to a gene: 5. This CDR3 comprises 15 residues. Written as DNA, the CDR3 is TGTGCCAGCAGTGGGGGACAGGACTTCAATCAGCCCCAGCATTTT. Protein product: CASSGGQDFNQPQHF.

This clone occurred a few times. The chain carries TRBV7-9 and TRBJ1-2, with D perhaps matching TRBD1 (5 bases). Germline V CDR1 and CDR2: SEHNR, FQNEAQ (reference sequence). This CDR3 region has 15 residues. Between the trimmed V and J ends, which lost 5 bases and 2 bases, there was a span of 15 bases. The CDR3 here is CASSQTDDSNYGYTF. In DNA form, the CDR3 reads TGTGCCAGCAGCCAGACCGACGACAGCAACTATGGCTACACCTTC.

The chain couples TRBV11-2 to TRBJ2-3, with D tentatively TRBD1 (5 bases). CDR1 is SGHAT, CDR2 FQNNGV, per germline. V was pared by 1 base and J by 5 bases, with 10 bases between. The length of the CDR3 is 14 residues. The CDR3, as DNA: TGTGCCAGCAGCTTAGGGGGCGGCGGAGATACGCAGTATTTT. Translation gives CASSLGGGGDTQYF.

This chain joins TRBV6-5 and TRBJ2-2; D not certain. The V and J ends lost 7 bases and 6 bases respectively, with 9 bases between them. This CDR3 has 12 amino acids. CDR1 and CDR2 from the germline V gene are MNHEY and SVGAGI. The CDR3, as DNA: TGTGCCAGCAAGTCGGTTGCCGGGGAGCTGTTTTTT. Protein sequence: CASKSVAGELFF.

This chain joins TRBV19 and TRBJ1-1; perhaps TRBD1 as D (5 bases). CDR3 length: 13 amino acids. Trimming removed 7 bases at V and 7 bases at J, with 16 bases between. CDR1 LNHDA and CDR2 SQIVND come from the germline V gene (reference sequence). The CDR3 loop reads CASTLGQGHEAFF. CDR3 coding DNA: TGTGCCAGTACTCTAGGGCAGGGTCATGAAGCTTTCTTT.

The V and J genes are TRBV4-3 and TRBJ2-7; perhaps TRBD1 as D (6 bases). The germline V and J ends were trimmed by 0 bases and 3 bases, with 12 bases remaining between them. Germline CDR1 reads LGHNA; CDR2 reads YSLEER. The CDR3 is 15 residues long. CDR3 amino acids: CASSQDPGQLYEQYF. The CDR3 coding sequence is TGCGCCAGCAGCCAAGATCCCGGACAGCTCTACGAGCAGTACTTC.

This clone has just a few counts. The CDR3 DNA is TGTGCCAGCAGTGAGGACGGACAGGCTGAGCAGTTCTTC. It encodes CASSEDGQAEQFF. The chain uses TRBV6-4 and TRBJ2-1; TRBD1 matches 7 bases. Losses at the gene ends were 3 bases for V and 9 bases for J; bases not matched to a gene: 5. The CDR3 loop spans 13 amino acids. Germline CDR1 and CDR2: MRHNA and SNTAGT.